Listed here are 4 T cell receptor beta chains from one sample, sequenced in a study of OX40 agonist ivuxolimab in advanced cancers. The library was produced with the immunoSEQ multiplex PCR assay. TCRdb retrieved this table from immuneACCESS and kept in-frame rearrangements only. Not all clones are present; in checked studies, unresolved V genes account for under half, and no reason is known for the remainder. The sample table contains some 39,000 clones; only one count was recorded for 70% to 90% of them. Jointly, the top ten make up 3.6% of the sample. The sample in question was CD4+ or CD8+ T cells sorted from blood, obtained in a trial of the OX40 agonist ivuxolimab. These receptors all stem from an adult with an advanced solid tumor such as melanoma, head and neck, liver or kidney cancer.

This rearrangement joins TRBV6-1 to TRBJ1-1; no clear D. The CDR3 is made up of 14 amino acids. V was clipped by 7 bases and J by 2 bases, with 14 bases between them. CDR1 is MNHNS, CDR2 SASEGT, per germline. CDR3 region: CASTLKGSNTEAFF. The CDR3 DNA reads as TGTGCCAGCACCCTAAAAGGATCCAACACTGAAGCTTTCTTT.

The chain links TRBV29-1 to TRBJ2-7; no definite D call. Germline CDR1 is SQVTM and CDR2 is ANQGSEA. V gave up 4 bases and J gave up 3 bases, with 13 bases separating them. The CDR3 length is 13 residues. This CDR3 reads CSVVGQVYYEQYF. The CDR3 DNA reads as TGCAGCGTTGTTGGCCAGGTCTACTACGAGCAGTACTTC.

The J gene is TRBJ2-1, the V gene TRBV11-3; D is tentatively TRBD1 or TRBD2 (5 bases each). With 2 bases removed from V and 2 bases from J, the gap between germline ends came to 16 bases. The germline V gene encodes CDR1 SGHNT and CDR2 YENEEA. The CDR3 extends over 17 amino acids. The CDR3 nucleotides read TGTGCCAGCAGCTTACTCTCTGGGGGTACAGCCTACAATGAGCAGTTCTTC. Its protein product is CASSLLSGGTAYNEQFF. The full variable domain, in which reference TRBV11-3 and TRBJ2-1 provide the parts outside the CDR3, is EAGVVQSPRYKIIEKKQPVAFWCNPISGHNTLYWYLQNLGQGPELLIRYENEEAVDDSQLPKDRFSAERLKGVDSTLKIQPAELGDSAVYLCASSLLSGGTAYNEQFFGPGTRLTVL.

V usage is TRBV9 and J usage is TRBJ2-7; 13 nucleotides match TRBD2. Germline V gene sequence: CDR1 SGDLS, CDR2 YYNGEE. CDR3 length equals 14 residues. V was pared by 4 bases and J by 4 bases, with 2 bases of the junction left unmatched. CDR3 in DNA: TGTGCCAGCAGCACGGGACTAGCGGGGTACGAGCAGTACTTC. Protein sequence: CASSTGLAGYEQYF.